Listed here are 21 T cell receptor beta chains from one sample, sequenced in a study of T cells and Merkel cell carcinoma outcomes (dated by TCRdb to 2020 to 2022). The library was prepared using the immunoSEQ multiplex PCR assay. This immuneACCESS table, as held by TCRdb, lists in-frame sequences with V and J called but not all clones. Of the missing ones, under half trace to an unresolved V gene in checked studies; the others have no known cause. For this sample there are 2,500 to 3,500 clones; about 79% appear just once. The ten largest clones capture more than 15% of the sample. The specimen sequenced was tumor tissue from Merkel cell carcinoma. All receptors come from a human donor with Merkel cell carcinoma.

The J gene is TRBJ2-5, the V gene TRBV18; tentatively, D is TRBD1 (5 bases). The V and J ends lost 6 bases and 4 bases respectively, with 15 bases between them. Germline V gives CDR1 KGHSH, CDR2 LQKENI. The CDR3 has 14 residues. CDR3 amino acids: CASSGGRAPETQYF. CDR3 nucleotides: TGTGCCAGCTCCGGTGGCAGGGCCCCAGAGACCCAGTACTTC.

This clone was observed a few times. The V gene is TRBV29-1, the J gene TRBJ1-1; possible D gene TRBD1, 5 bases. The V gene lost 5 bases and the J gene lost 1 base, with 11 bases spanning the gap. Germline V CDR1 and CDR2: SQVTM, ANQGSEA. This CDR3 contains 13 residues. The DNA for the CDR3 is TGCAGCGTTTTGACAGCGGCGAACACTGAAGCTTTCTTT. It encodes CSVLTAANTEAFF.

Regarding this clone: Additional DNA sequences in this sample encode the identical CDR3. The chain employs TRBV10-2 and TRBJ2-3, with D possibly matching TRBD2 (5 bases). Germline V CDR1 and CDR2: WSHSY, SAAADI. There are 14 residues in the CDR3. Trimming removed 9 bases from V and 0 bases from J, with 13 bases in between. The CDR3 nucleotides read TGCGCCAGTCGACTAAGCGTAAGCACAGATACGCAGTATTTT. It yields the protein CASRLSVSTDTQYF.

J is TRBJ2-3 and V is TRBV20-1, with D uncertain. V lost 3 bases to trimming and J lost 4 bases, with 5 bases between them. Germline values: CDR1 DFQATT, CDR2 SNEGSKA (reference sequence). The CDR3 contains 11 residues. The CDR3 DNA is TGCAGTGCTAGTTTCCCAGATACGCAGTATTTT. Its protein product is CSASFPDTQYF.

By share of the sample, this clone is large. The genes are TRBV27 and TRBJ2-7, with 10 bases that match TRBD1. Germline CDR1 reads MNHEY; CDR2 reads SMNVEV (reference sequence). V trimming: 3 bases; J trimming: 0 bases; junction bases outside the gene matches: 2. CDR3 length: 15 residues. The CDR3 DNA follows: TGTGCCAGCAGTTTGACAGGGGGCGCCTCCTACGAGCAGTACTTC. It is translated as CASSLTGGASYEQYF.

This clone was counted a few times. The V and J genes are TRBV29-1 and TRBJ1-2; possible D gene TRBD1, 5 bases. This CDR3 comprises 11 residues. CDR1 and CDR2 from the germline V gene are SQVTM and ANQGSEA. Trimming took off 6 bases at V and 8 bases at J, with 13 bases between the two ends. The CDR3 sequence is CSVLGAGGYTF. The CDR3 nucleotides read TGCAGCGTCCTCGGGGCGGGAGGCTACACCTTC.

The table lists this clone with a few counts. The J gene is TRBJ2-7, the V gene TRBV11-2; no reliable D call. This CDR3 region has 12 residues. With 6 bases removed from V and 6 bases from J, the gap between germline ends came to 12 bases. Per germline, CDR1 SGHAT and CDR2 FQNNGV. The DNA for the CDR3 is TGTGCCAGCAGTCATCGTCCGGGCGAGCAGTACTTC. It is translated as CASSHRPGEQYF.

This chain joins TRBV11-2 and TRBJ1-4; 7 positions agree with TRBD1. CDR3 size: 15 residues. Germline CDR1 and CDR2: SGHAT and FQNNGV. With 3 bases clipped from V and 5 bases from J, the junction kept 6 bases outside the gene matches. CDR3 amino acids: CASSFQGGRNEKLFF. The DNA of the CDR3 is TGTGCCAGCAGCTTCCAGGGGGGGAGGAATGAAAAACTGTTTTTT.

The chain uses TRBV7-2 and TRBJ1-4; 7 nucleotides match TRBD1. Trimming cost V 0 bases and J 1 base; bases outside gene matches: 2. Germline CDR1 SGHTA, CDR2 FQGNSA. This CDR3 region has 16 residues. The CDR3 DNA follows: TGTGCCAGCAGCTTAGCAGGGGGCGTAACTAATGAAAAACTGTTTTTT. Translating it yields CASSLAGGVTNEKLFF.

Judged by abundance, this clone is large (0.1 to 1%). This chain joins TRBV7-8 and TRBJ1-5, with D uncertain. V lost 4 bases and J lost 4, with 14 bases in between. Germline V gives CDR1 SGHVS, CDR2 FQNEAQ. The CDR3 spans 15 residues. The CDR3 sequence: CASSWGGFGNQPQHF. CDR3 bases: TGTGCCAGCAGCTGGGGTGGTTTTGGGAATCAGCCCCAGCATTTT.

The chain recombines TRBV29-1 with TRBJ2-5; D uncertain. Germline V gene lookup returns CDR1 SQVTM and CDR2 ANQGSEA. This CDR3 is 12 amino acids long. V was cut by 4 bases and J by 5 bases, with 11 bases left in between. For the CDR3, the DNA is TGCAGCGTTGCCTGGAACACCGAGACCCAGTACTTC. This encodes CSVAWNTETQYF. Drawing the rest from reference TRBV29-1 and TRBJ2-5, the complete variable domain is SAVISQKPSRDICQRGTSLTIQCQVDSQVTMMFWYRQQPGQSLTLIATANQGSEATYESGFVIDKFPISRPNLTFSTLTVSNMSPEDSSIYLCSVAWNTETQYFGPGTRLLVL.

V is TRBV29-1 and J is TRBJ1-1; TRBD1 might be the D (6 bases). CDR1 is SQVTM, CDR2 ANQGSEA, per germline. CDR3 length: 12 residues. Trimming left V 7 bases short and J 0 bases short, with 9 bases between. The chain's CDR3 is CSGRGLNTEAFF. For the CDR3, the DNA is TGCAGCGGCCGGGGGCTGAACACTGAAGCTTTCTTT.

This clone has only one observation. This rearrangement joins TRBV5-6 to TRBJ2-2; a weak D match, TRBD2 (5 bases). From germline, CDR1 is SGHDT and CDR2 YYEEEE. The CDR3 is 15 amino acids. V gave up 1 base and J gave up 1 base, with 8 bases separating them. In DNA form, the CDR3 reads TGTGCCAGCAGCTTGTGGGGAGTGAACACCGGGGAGCTGTTTTTT. Amino acids: CASSLWGVNTGELFF.

The chain combines TRBV5-6 with TRBJ1-5; 7 positions agree with TRBD1. Germline lookup yields CDR1 SGHDT and CDR2 YYEEEE. The CDR3 loop spans 17 amino acids. Germline trimming cut 4 bases from V and 1 base from J; bases unmatched to any gene: 11. Here the CDR3 reads CASSQRQGSGSNQPQHF. Here the CDR3 DNA reads TGTGCCAGCAGCCAGCGACAGGGAAGTGGGAGCAATCAGCCCCAGCATTTT.

The genes are TRBV5-6 and TRBJ2-7; possibly TRBD2 for D (5 bases). This CDR3 contains 15 residues. The V gene lost 3 bases and the J gene lost 2 bases, with 15 bases spanning the gap. Germline V CDR1 and CDR2: SGHDT, YYEEEE. In nucleotides, the CDR3 is TGTGCCAGCAGCTCTCCGGGATCATCCCCCTACGAGCAGTACTTC. The encoded protein is CASSSPGSSPYEQYF.

On this clone: The same CDR3 can be traced to other DNA sequences in this sample. The chain couples TRBV10-2 to TRBJ2-7, with TRBD1 as a possible D gene (7 bases). CDR3 length equals 13 residues. CDR1 is WSHSY, CDR2 SAAADI, per germline. The V and J ends lost 8 bases and 2 bases respectively, with 13 bases between them. The CDR3 is CASRDRLAYEQYF. The CDR3 DNA is TGCGCCAGCCGGGACAGACTAGCCTACGAGCAGTACTTC.

Only a few counts were recorded for this clone. The CDR3 sequence: CASETGANTGELFF. The CDR3 DNA reads TGTGCTTCGGAGACAGGAGCAAACACCGGGGAGCTGTTTTTT. The chain carries TRBV6-6 and TRBJ2-2, with D tentatively TRBD1 (6 bases). This CDR3 has 14 amino acids. Germline V lookup: CDR1 MNHNY, CDR2 SVGAGI (reference sequence).

The rearrangement joins TRBV7-2 to TRBJ2-6; 9 bases match TRBD1. CDR1 SGHTA and CDR2 FQGNSA come from the germline V gene. J was trimmed by 2 bases and V by 5 bases; bases with no gene match: 7. The CDR3 has 17 amino acids. The CDR3 protein is CASSADRGYTGANVLTF. Here the CDR3 DNA reads TGTGCCAGCAGCGCGGACAGGGGTTATACTGGGGCCAACGTCCTGACTTTC.

This clone has just a few counts. The gene calls are TRBV7-2 and TRBJ2-3, with a weak D call TRBD2 (6 bases). The CDR3 runs to 13 residues. Germline-derived CDR1 and CDR2 are SGHTA and FQGNSA. Trimming shortened V by 3 bases and J by 6 bases, and 10 bases separated the two germline ends. CDR3 sequence reads: CASSFGGVDTQYF. The CDR3 bases are TGTGCCAGCAGCTTTGGCGGGGTCGATACGCAGTATTTT.

The V gene is TRBV5-1, the J gene TRBJ2-6; no reliable D call. V lost 0 bases, J lost 3 bases, and 7 bases lay in between. CDR3 size: 15 residues. Per the germline V gene, CDR1 is SGHRS and CDR2 is YFSETQ. As DNA, the CDR3 is TGCGCCAGCAGCTTGGACTGGATTGGGGCCAACGTCCTGACTTTC. The encoded protein is CASSLDWIGANVLTF.

The chain recombines TRBV19 with TRBJ2-7; 7 bases fit TRBD1. Trimming removed 5 bases from V and 3 bases from J; junction bases left unmatched: 4. The CDR3 length is 13 residues. CDR1 is LNHDA and CDR2 is SQIVND in the germline V gene (reference sequence). The CDR3 DNA follows: TGTGCCAGTAGTGAGGGACAGTTCTACGAGCAGTACTTC. It is translated as CASSEGQFYEQYF.